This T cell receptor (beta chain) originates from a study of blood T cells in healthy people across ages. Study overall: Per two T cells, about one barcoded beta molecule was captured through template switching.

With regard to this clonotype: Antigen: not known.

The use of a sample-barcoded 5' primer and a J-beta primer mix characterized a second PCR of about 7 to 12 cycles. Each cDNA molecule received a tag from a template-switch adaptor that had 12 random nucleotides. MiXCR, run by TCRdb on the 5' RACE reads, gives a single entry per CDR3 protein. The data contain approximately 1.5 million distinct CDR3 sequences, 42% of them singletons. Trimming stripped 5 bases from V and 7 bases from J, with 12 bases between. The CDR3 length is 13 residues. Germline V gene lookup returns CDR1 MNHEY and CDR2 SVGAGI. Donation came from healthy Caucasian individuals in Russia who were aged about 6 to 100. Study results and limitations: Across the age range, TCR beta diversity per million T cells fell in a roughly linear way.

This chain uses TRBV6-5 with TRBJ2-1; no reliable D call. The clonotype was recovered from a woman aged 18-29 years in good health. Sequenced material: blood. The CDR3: CASSGIATNEQFF. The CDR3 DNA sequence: TGTGCCAGCAGTGGGATCGCAACTAATGAGCAGTTCTTC.